The source of this T cell receptor (beta chain) is a study of T-cell reconstitution after alpha-beta-depleted transplantation in children. Overall study findings and caveats: Some patients' high day-60 TCRbeta diversity was attributed to recipient cells surviving conditioning. One year after transplant, T-cell counts and diversity came mostly from newly produced T cells. The study reportedly traced alpha-beta T cells about two months after transplant to several hundred expanded graft clones.

Looked up from germline, CDR1 is MNHNS and CDR2 is SASEGT. This CDR3 region has 16 residues. With 7 bases clipped from V and 5 bases from J, the junction kept 14 bases outside the gene matches. Molecular barcoding with unique molecular identifiers was used for the TCRbeta library. MiXCR, run by TCRdb on the PCR reads, gives a single entry per CDR3 protein. Of a few hundred thousand distinct CDR3 sequences in the sample, 25% to 30% were seen once. Notes on this clonotype: Its antigen is still unknown.

The sample here was PBMCs, taken before TCRalphabeta/CD19-depleted stem cell transplant. The receptor was derived from a boy under two years old with Wiskott-Aldrich syndrome, due to receive a stem cell transplant. The J gene is TRBJ1-5, the V gene TRBV6-1; 7 positions match TRBD1. CDR3 sequence reads: CASKSVGQAAYQPQHF. CDR3 nucleotides: TGTGCCAGCAAAAGTGTCGGACAGGCGGCGTATCAGCCCCAGCATTTT.